The 10 T cell receptor beta chains below all came from one sample that was sequenced in a study of cytomegalovirus exposure and HLA in healthy donors. A multiplex PCR was run with 60 Vbeta primers and 13 Jbeta primers. The data were produced by immunoSEQ multiplex PCR, yet TCRdb's version contains in-frame clones alone and is incomplete. The sample holds some 170,000 clones, over 75% seen once. Source material: PBMCs. All receptors derive from a man between 40 and 49 years old in good health and CMV-seropositive.

The chain carries TRBV19 and TRBJ2-7; 9 positions match TRBD2. The J segment lost 3 bases and the V segment lost 4 bases, leaving 4 bases of the junction unmatched. The CDR3 contains 14 residues. Germline assignment: CDR1 LNHDA and CDR2 SQIVND (reference sequence). CDR3 amino acids: CASSRLAVSYEQYF. For the CDR3, the DNA is TGTGCCAGTAGTAGACTAGCGGTGAGCTACGAGCAGTACTTC.

The rearrangement links TRBV10-1 to TRBJ2-2; perhaps TRBD2 as D (5 bases). The CDR3 is 14 amino acids. Per germline, CDR1 WNHNN and CDR2 SYGVQD (reference sequence). Trimming cost V 2 bases and J 7 bases, with 11 bases left between them. The CDR3 bases are TGCGCCAGCAGTGAGCGAGGACTTGTCGGGGAGCTGTTTTTT. Its protein product is CASSERGLVGELFF.

The chain has TRBV11-2 and TRBJ2-6, with D tentatively TRBD2 (5 bases). Between the trimmed V and J ends, which lost 0 bases and 3 bases, there was a span of 9 bases. Germline CDR1 is SGHAT and CDR2 is FQNNGV. This CDR3 is built from 16 residues. The DNA of the CDR3 is TGTGCCAGCAGCTTAGAACGGGGTCGTGGGGCCAACGTCCTGACTTTC. Protein: CASSLERGRGANVLTF.

The V call is TRBV5-1, the J call TRBJ2-7, with TRBD2 matching over 10 bases. Germline V gene sequence: CDR1 SGHRS, CDR2 YFSETQ. Trimming cost V 0 bases and J 1 base; bases outside gene matches: 4. This CDR3 comprises 16 residues. The CDR3 spells CASSLAAGGGSYEQYF. CDR3 sequence (DNA): TGCGCCAGCAGCTTGGCAGCGGGAGGGGGTTCCTACGAGCAGTACTTC.

The chain has TRBV19 and TRBJ2-7; tentative D call: TRBD1 (6 bases). Trimming shortened V by 7 bases and J by 4 bases, and 14 bases separated the two germline ends. Per germline, CDR1 LNHDA and CDR2 SQIVND (reference sequence). This CDR3 comprises 13 residues. The CDR3 region is CASTSGHQYEQYF. The CDR3 coding sequence is TGTGCCAGTACATCGGGACACCAATACGAGCAGTACTTC.

Of note for this clone: At one of its ends the junction is not consistent with the germline gene, which may arise from a read error. The chain couples TRBV18 to TRBJ2-7; the D is unclear. This CDR3 has 12 amino acids. CDR1 and CDR2 from the germline V gene are KGHSH and LQKENI. Here the CDR3 DNA reads TGTGCCAGCCCACCCGCGAGCGACGAGCAGTACTTC. This translates into CASPPASDEQYF.

V and J are TRBV30 and TRBJ2-1, with D tentatively TRBD1 (6 bases). The ends were cut back, 1 base at V and 5 bases at J, with 15 bases in the middle. This CDR3 comprises 15 residues. The germline gives CDR1 GTSNPN, CDR2 SVGIG (reference sequence). Here the CDR3 reads CAWSGMTGRNNEQFF. CDR3 bases: TGTGCCTGGAGTGGAATGACAGGAAGGAACAATGAGCAGTTCTTC. The whole variable domain, filled in from reference TRBV30 and TRBJ2-1, reads SQTIHQWPATLVQPVGSPLSLECTVEGTSNPNLYWYRQAAGRGLQLLFYSVGIGQISSEVPQNLSASRPQDRQFILSSKKLLLSDSGFYLCAWSGMTGRNNEQFFGPGTRLTVL.

V usage is TRBV18 and J usage is TRBJ1-2; weak D call: TRBD1 (5 bases). CDR1 is KGHSH, CDR2 LQKENI, per germline. The V end was cut by 1 base, the J end by 3 bases, with 9 bases between. The CDR3 sequence is 14 residues long. The CDR3 nucleotides are TGTGCCAGCTCACCACGGGCAGGGTACTATGGCTACACCTTC. It yields the protein CASSPRAGYYGYTF.

The chain combines TRBV5-6 with TRBJ2-7; TRBD1 agrees at 7 bases. V shed 3 bases, J shed 12 bases, and the junction held 12 bases outside the gene matches. The CDR3 sequence is 13 residues long. The V gene's germline CDR1 is SGHDT and CDR2 YYEEEE. The CDR3 here is CASSSGDRAKPYF. DNA for the CDR3: TGTGCCAGCAGCTCTGGAGACAGGGCTAAACCGTACTTC.

The gene calls are TRBV9 and TRBJ2-2; tentative D call: TRBD1 (6 bases). The CDR3 has 14 amino acids. CDR1 is SGDLS and CDR2 is YYNGEE in the germline V gene. V was shortened by 2 bases and J by 1 base, with 6 bases between the two germline ends. The CDR3 DNA reads TGTGCCAGCAGCGTGACAGGGAACACCGGGGAGCTGTTTTTT. This codes for CASSVTGNTGELFF.